The 31 T cell receptor beta chains given below trace back to one sample, sequenced in a study of T cells expressing NK-cell markers. TCRdb re-called the 5' RACE reads and catalogs CDR3 proteins one per entry, DNA excluded. Recorded for this sample: 550,000 to 600,000 distinct CDR3 sequences. The material sequenced was blood T cells: a sorted CD56 or NKG2C T cell subset, CD4+ or CD8+ T cells, or bulk PBMC T cells (not recorded which). The receptors derive from a young man in good health.

The chain links TRBV5-1 to TRBJ2-3; the D gene TCRdb calls, TRBD1, cannot be checked with no DNA. CDR3 size: 15 residues. Germline-derived CDR1 and CDR2 are SGHRS and YFSETQ. The CDR3 sequence is CASSLRGVLTDTQYF.

The chain recombines TRBV12-3 or TRBV12-4 with TRBJ2-3; TCRdb lists TRBD1, though no DNA is available to test this call. This CDR3 comprises 19 residues. CDR3 sequence reads: CATGFEGSQSGLSTDTQYF.

This sequence joins TRBV7-9 and TRBJ2-1; TCRdb's assignment of TRBD1 cannot be checked, as there is no DNA. Germline assignment: CDR1 SEHNR and CDR2 FQNEAQ (reference sequence). The CDR3 runs 13 residues. This chain's CDR3 is CASSRTRNNEQFF. Full variable domain (rest looked up from reference TRBV7-9 and TRBJ2-1): DTGVSQNPRHKITKRGQNVTFRCDPISEHNRLYWYRQTLGQGPEFLTYFQNEAQLEKSRLLSDRFSAERPKGSFSTLEIQRTEQGDSAMYLCASSRTRNNEQFFGPGTRLTVL.

The J gene is TRBJ2-3, the V gene TRBV2. The CDR3 is 11 residues long. Looked up from germline, CDR1 is SNHLY and CDR2 is FYNNEI. The CDR3 sequence is CATQRTDTQYF.

The chain uses TRBV29-1 and TRBJ2-7; TCRdb names TRBD1, which stays unverified in the absence of DNA. Germline values: CDR1 SQVTM, CDR2 ANQGSEA. The CDR3 consists of 14 residues. The CDR3 is CSARPGPRNYEQYF.

This chain connects TRBV18 to TRBJ2-3. The germline V gene has CDR1 KGHSH and CDR2 LQKENI. There are 17 residues in the CDR3. CDR3 loop: CASSPPVQAILTDTQYF.

The V call is TRBV7-2, the J call TRBJ1-1. CDR3 length: 13 residues. Per the germline V gene, CDR1 is SGHTA and CDR2 is FQGNSA. This CDR3 is CASSTVAAGEAFF.

This CDR3 reads CASRRTGGTTGELFF. The chain carries TRBV7-9 and TRBJ2-2; TCRdb's D gene call, TRBD1, goes unchecked for lack of DNA. The CDR3 spans 15 residues. The germline V gene has CDR1 SEHNR and CDR2 FQNEAQ (reference sequence).

This sequence joins TRBV10-3 and TRBJ2-7; TCRdb names TRBD1, which stays unverified in the absence of DNA. Per the germline V gene, CDR1 is ENHRY and CDR2 is SYGVKD. The CDR3 runs 13 residues. CDR3 in amino acids: CAISPATAPEQYF.

The rearrangement joins TRBV15 to TRBJ2-3; absent DNA, TCRdb's TRBD2 call cannot be checked. The germline CDR1 and CDR2 sequences are LNHNV and YYDKDF (reference sequence). This CDR3 spans 19 amino acids. The CDR3 sequence is CATSRRLAGGLLGTDTQYF.

The V call is TRBV5-1, the J call TRBJ2-3; without DNA, the TCRdb call of TRBD1 cannot be checked. The CDR3 extends over 14 amino acids. Germline V gene lookup returns CDR1 SGHRS and CDR2 YFSETQ. The CDR3 sequence: CASSRGAGADTQYF.

This sequence joins TRBV3-1 and TRBJ2-7; the TRBD1 assignment by TCRdb is unverifiable without DNA. Germline V gene data show CDR1 as LGHDT and CDR2 as YNNKEL (reference sequence). The CDR3 runs 16 residues. CDR3 loop: CASSQDRGTGSYEQYF.

CDR3: CSARDIDSGSYNEQFF. This chain connects TRBV20-1 to TRBJ2-1; TCRdb proposes TRBD2, but this gene call is untestable without DNA. CDR3 size: 16 residues. Germline lookup yields CDR1 DFQATT and CDR2 SNEGSKA (reference sequence).

The chain links TRBV19 to TRBJ2-7; with no DNA, the TCRdb D assignment of TRBD2 cannot be verified. Germline assignment: CDR1 LNHDA and CDR2 SQIVND (reference sequence). The CDR3 extends over 14 amino acids. The chain's CDR3 is CASSAGLDPYEQYF.

The chain joins TRBV20-1 to TRBJ2-1. The CDR3 is 14 amino acids. Germline-derived CDR1 and CDR2 are DFQATT and SNEGSKA (reference sequence). CDR3 residues: CSARRISENNEQFF.

The chain employs TRBV27 and TRBJ1-1; as DNA is missing, the TRBD1 call by TCRdb cannot be tested. Germline CDR1 and CDR2: MNHEY and SMNVEV (reference sequence). The CDR3 covers 15 residues. CDR3 sequence: CASSLSRGWGTEAFF.

This rearrangement joins TRBV4-2 to TRBJ2-4; the D gene TCRdb calls, TRBD2, cannot be checked with no DNA. Germline CDR1 LGHNA, CDR2 YNFKEQ. The CDR3 extends over 17 amino acids. This CDR3 reads CASSQEGTSYSKNIQYF.

The rearrangement uses TRBV4-3 and TRBJ2-1; TCRdb indicates TRBD1, and absent DNA this call remains unverified. The CDR3 runs 17 residues. The germline V gene has CDR1 LGHNA and CDR2 YSLEER. The CDR3: CASSQAIGQGGRGEQFF.

The rearrangement uses TRBV20-1 and TRBJ1-5. Germline CDR1 and CDR2: DFQATT and SNEGSKA (reference sequence). This CDR3 has 17 amino acids. Here the CDR3 reads CSARDPMGMGSNQPQHF.

The chain uses TRBV20-1 and TRBJ2-7; TCRdb designates TRBD1, a call that cannot be tested without DNA. Germline loops: CDR1 DFQATT, CDR2 SNEGSKA (reference sequence). This CDR3 region has 15 residues. The CDR3 here is CSAPLGSGDTREQYF.

This chain joins TRBV7-2 and TRBJ1-4; the D call of TRBD1 rests on TCRdb alone, since no DNA is present to check it. The CDR3 is 15 amino acids. CDR1 is SGHTA, CDR2 FQGNSA, per germline. The CDR3 sequence is CASSLPGGTNEKLFF.

The chain employs TRBV12-5 and TRBJ2-2; TCRdb returns TRBD1, unconfirmable since there is no DNA. The CDR3 covers 16 residues. Germline loops: CDR1 LGHNT, CDR2 FRNRAP. The CDR3 region is CASGPWTGANTGELFF. The variable domain in full, completed from reference TRBV12-5 and TRBJ2-2, reads DARVTQTPRHKVTEMGQEVTMRCQPILGHNTVFWYRQTMMQGLELLAYFRNRAPLDDSGMPKDRFSAEMPDATLATLKIQPSEPRDSAVYFCASGPWTGANTGELFFGEGSRLTVL.

The V gene is TRBV9, the J gene TRBJ2-1; TCRdb's D gene call, TRBD2, goes unchecked for lack of DNA. This CDR3 comprises 17 residues. Germline CDR1 is SGDLS and CDR2 is YYNGEE. Here the CDR3 reads CASSNTIGGLAGDEQFF.

The chain employs TRBV7-2 and TRBJ2-1; there is no DNA to check the TCRdb D call of TRBD1. The germline V gene has CDR1 SGHTA and CDR2 FQGNSA. This CDR3 is 17 amino acids long. The chain's CDR3 is CASSQFGAGGSYNEQFF.

J is TRBJ2-3 and V is TRBV27; TCRdb indicates TRBD2, and absent DNA this call remains unverified. The CDR3 is made up of 18 amino acids. Per the germline V gene, CDR1 is MNHEY and CDR2 is SMNVEV (reference sequence). This CDR3 reads CASSLSKNRDYDTDTQYF.

This chain uses TRBV4-3 with TRBJ1-4. Germline assignment: CDR1 LGHNA and CDR2 YSLEER. The CDR3 totals 16 residues. The chain's CDR3 is CASSQDLREGGEKLFF.

V gene TRBV6-2 or TRBV6-3 combines with J gene TRBJ1-5. The CDR3 spans 14 residues. Germline lookup yields CDR1 MNHEY and CDR2 SVGEGT. This CDR3 is CASSYGSLHQPQHF.

The J gene is TRBJ2-3, the V gene TRBV6-1; without DNA, the TCRdb call of TRBD1 cannot be checked. The CDR3 loop spans 15 amino acids. Germline CDR1 is MNHNS and CDR2 is SASEGT. The chain's CDR3 is CASSEGLGRGDTQYF.

This sequence joins TRBV24-1 and TRBJ1-1. The CDR3 totals 13 residues. Germline values: CDR1 KGHDR, CDR2 SFDVKD. CDR3: CATSDLAGAEAFF.

The CDR3 sequence is CSARDRTLAGNLNNEQFF. The rearrangement uses TRBV20-1 and TRBJ2-1; TCRdb gives TRBD2 as the D gene, but with no DNA this cannot be confirmed. Germline V gives CDR1 DFQATT, CDR2 SNEGSKA (reference sequence). This CDR3 spans 18 amino acids.

The chain recombines TRBV24-1 with TRBJ2-1. The CDR3 length is 13 residues. Germline CDR1 KGHDR, CDR2 SFDVKD. CDR3 protein: CATSDRQRNEQFF.